This T cell receptor (beta chain) was identified during a study of T cells after yellow fever vaccination. CDR1 is LGHNA and CDR2 is YNFKEQ in the germline V gene. The CDR3 totals 14 residues. Trimming left V 4 bases short and J 0 bases short, with 10 bases between. The study made its TCR cDNA through 5'RACE template switching. That step introduced a universal primer site along with UMIs. TCRdb reanalysed the 5' RACE reads using MiXCR and keeps one entry per CDR3 protein. The data contain 350,000 or so distinct CDR3 sequences, around 8.1% of them singletons. This sequence was found in a man between 18 and 29 years old who received the YFV17D yellow fever vaccine. The starting material was PBMCs, obtained approximately 40 days after the first yellow fever vaccination. The rearrangement uses TRBV4-2 and TRBJ2-7; no firm D call. The CDR3 region is CASSPRDYSYEQYF. In DNA, the CDR3 is TGTGCCAGCAGCCCACGTGATTACTCCTACGAGCAGTACTTC.